One T cell receptor (beta chain) is described in this entry. This clone was detected only once. Its target antigen remains unknown. There are no base qualities to consult, and no much larger clone falls within one base. These data come from a study of vaccination effects on CD4 cells after COVID-19 (dated by TCRdb to 2022 to 2024). With respect to the entire study: To identify antigen-specific CD4+ T cell clonotypes by their expansion, the ViraFEST assay first stimulated PBMC with viral peptide pools and then applied TCR sequencing. Each participant got two doses of an mRNA SARS-CoV-2 vaccine, either BNT162b2 or mRNA-1273. In a couple of convalescent patients, pre-vaccine samples were collected 16 days and one week ahead of the first dose, 142 and 148 days after COVID-19 diagnosis. Each well held two million PBMC cultured in IMDM containing approximately 5% human AB serum, 9 to 10 IU/ml IL-2 and gentamicin, along with roughly 10 ug/ml peptides. SARS-CoV-2 spike-specific CD4+ TCR repertoires were compared before and after mRNA vaccination in COVID-19 convalescent patients and in infection-naive vaccine recipients. A total of approximately 9 COVID-19 convalescent patients and several SARS-CoV-2-naive healthy vaccine recipients were included in the full study. The Oncomine TCR Beta short-read assay on an Illumina iSeq 100 was used to sequence cultures from other donors in the study.

After more than 9 days of culture, CD4+ T cells were isolated with the EasySep CD4+ T cell isolation kit. Convalescent patients had PCR-confirmed SARS-CoV-2 infection between March and December 2020, before Alpha, Beta and Delta variants emerged in the United States. On days 3 and 7, half of the culture medium was replaced with fresh IL-2-containing medium. Unless noted otherwise, every peptide stimulation condition was cultured in triplicate wells. PBMC were separated from whole blood using Ficoll-Paque Plus gradient centrifugation and were then either cryopreserved at -140C or used fresh. Genomic DNA was extracted from cultured CD4+ T cells with the QIAamp micro DNA kit. Study-wide conclusions, independent of this receptor: Marked clonal contraction was observed in both infection-induced and vaccine-induced clones at late post-vaccination timepoints, consistent with waning T cell responses. The study was limited by a small number of convalescent patients and lacked early post-infection timepoints. In convalescent patients, the post-vaccine spike-reactive repertoire was composed mainly of new vaccine-induced clones that were largely distinct from infection-induced clones.

The CDR3 contains 14 residues, cysteine and phenylalanine counted. This entry keeps only the CDR3 DNA: 42 bases, framed from base 1. From a lookup of the germline V gene, CDR1 and CDR2 are SGDLS and YYNGEE. V loses 5 bases of germline sequence and J loses 5 bases, and the interval between the two ends is 14 bases. To prepare the library, the immunoSEQ multiplex PCR assay was applied. DNA from the cultured and isolated CD4+ T cells underwent TCR beta CDR3 sequencing. The study's processing was this. Non-productive TCR sequences were discarded, and reads were trimmed to the CDR3 region, with only CDR3s of 7 or more amino acids retained. The MANAFEST web app was used to pick out antigen-specific clonotypes by comparing their expansion in peptide wells with that in reference cultures. To be called positive, a clone needed expansion at FDR<0.05 compared with the reference and with all other wells, an odds ratio greater than 5, and a frequency greater than 0.1% in two replicate wells. A clonotype was defined as cross-reactive if the clonotype was significantly expanded both in SARS-CoV-2 spike wells and in at least one common cold coronavirus spike condition. Using the stringdist R package, CDR3 similarity was measured by Levenshtein distance, and unrooted trees were constructed with ape in R 3.6.1. The source is immuneACCESS, and TCRdb retained only in-frame sequences with V and J called. Part of the clones is not carried over; for the studies checked, unresolved V genes explain less than half of this, and the remainder is unexplained. V and J calls and clone size are given by that table; D and trimming were obtained from the DNA. For this sample the table gives approximately 46,000 clones, of which around four fifths were detected only once. The ten largest account for around 8.9% of the sample.

The sequence was collected from a human donor who had a prior SARS-CoV-2 infection. The material sequenced was CD4+ T cells from PBMCs cultured without peptide, taken before COVID-19 vaccination. In this chain, TRBV9 is recombined with TRBJ2-1, with a weak D call of TRBD1 (6 bases match). The encoded CDR3 is CASSVTGQNNEQFF. The nucleotides read TGTGCCAGCAGTGTAACAGGACAGAACAATGAGCAGTTCTTC.